Sequencing of this TCR beta chain was carried out in a study of sequential checkpoint blockade in melanoma. Background on the study: Patients were randomized 1:1 to nivolumab-then-ipilimumab or ipilimumab-then-nivolumab first-line. Regarding the study as a whole: PD-L1 staining and CD8+ counts, not mutational load, tracked tumor T-cell clonality.

Treatment indicated: randomized to nivolumab then ipilimumab (arm A) or the reverse (arm B). The CDR3 runs 15 residues. The V gene lost 0 bases and the J gene lost 5 bases, with 14 bases spanning the gap. Germline assignment: CDR1 SGDLS and CDR2 YYNGEE. Assay used: immunoSEQ multiplex PCR; TCRdb lists only in-frame clones, some missing. In the table there are roughly 9,600 clones, approximately 27% of which are singletons. This clone showed up just a few times. The antigen is undetermined. Specimen: tumor tissue (inferred from file names), collected from a patient given nivolumab and ipilimumab in sequence. The receptor was isolated from a human donor with melanoma. The rearrangement joins TRBV9 to TRBJ1-2, with D perhaps matching TRBD1 (6 bases). The DNA of the CDR3 is TGTGCCAGCAGCGTAGTTGGGGGCGGATATTATGGCTACACCTTC. Residues: CASSVVGGGYYGYTF.